This T cell receptor (beta chain) was retrieved from a study of T cell clonotyping in hematopoietic cell transplantation. Study-level points and caveats: At the given depth, recipient repertoires were over 95% de novo clonotypes. After transplant, recipient diversity fell while pathologically expanded clonotypes grew through day 180. Higher Inverse Simpson Index values in graft donor and pretransplant recipient predicted broader posttransplant TCR diversity.

In the case of this clone: Its antigen is not identified.

Recipients were bled about 28 days pretransplant and at posttransplant days 30, 100, 180. Germline CDR1 is MDHEN and CDR2 is SYDVKM. The CDR3 loop spans 11 amino acids. Trimming removed 5 bases at V and 4 bases at J, with 6 bases between. Sequencing was performed with immunoSEQ multiplex PCR; in TCRdb, only in-frame clones are kept and a portion is missing. The sample lists some 12,000 clones; roughly 87% were seen once. This chain uses TRBV28 with TRBJ2-7; no clear D gene. Source: PBMCs, taken 100 days after allogeneic stem cell transplant. The source is a female patient between 55 and 75 years old who had an allogeneic stem cell transplant from an unrelated donor, so the T cells may come from the graft donor. Some clones in this sample may be carry-over from other donors' samples. CDR3 region: CASSPYYEQYF. CDR3 nucleotide sequence: TGTGCCAGCAGTCCCTATTACGAGCAGTACTTC.